This T cell receptor beta chain was sequenced for a study of T cell responses to AZD1222 COVID-19 vaccine. Study conclusions and caveats: Only a handful of AZD1222 recipients were seropositive at baseline. In the spike-specific TCR repertoire, nearly half reportedly target unmutated variant regions. Researchers took repertoire samples only after the peak T cell response had come. Along spike, vaccine-associated CD4 TCRs were found throughout, with dominance at 160-218 and 743-854.

Sequencing used immunoSEQ multiplex PCR; TCRdb keeps in-frame clones, though not all of them. This table holds approximately 98,000 clones, roughly nine tenths found once. In regard to this clone: Its cognate antigen is unknown.

Germline loops: CDR1 LGHNA, CDR2 YSLEER. The V end was cut by 4 bases, the J end by 0 bases, with 12 bases between. The CDR3 length is 15 residues. J is TRBJ1-1 and V is TRBV4-3, with D possibly TRBD1 on 5 matching bases. Source: peripheral blood, taken on day 0 of MenACWY control vaccination. The clonotype originates from an adult in good health. CDR3: CASSRRGSLNTEAFF. CDR3 coding DNA: TGCGCCAGCAGCCGGAGGGGCAGCTTGAACACTGAAGCTTTCTTT.